The 14 T cell receptor beta chains below were found in one sample sequenced in a study of tumor and adjacent non-tumor tissue in lung cancer. RNA was extracted from bulk tissue without any cell sorting. More than 3 cm separated this lung sample from the edge of the tumor. Three rounds of nested PCR, following a modified ARM-PCR protocol, produced the TCRbeta library. TCRdb reanalysed the multiplex PCR reads using MiXCR and keeps one entry per CDR3 protein. This sample yields some 80,000 distinct CDR3 sequences, of which 80% to 90% are seen a single time; around half belongs to the top ten. Source material: distant non-tumor lung tissue. The receptors shown here come from a man aged 55 to 70 with non-small cell lung cancer.

This clonotype was detected once. The rearrangement uses TRBV4-1 and TRBJ2-7; D is ambiguous. Per the germline V gene, CDR1 is MGHRA and CDR2 is YSYEKL. The CDR3 consists of 16 residues. Trimming removed 9 bases at V and 2 bases at J, with 23 bases between. CDR3 in amino acids: CASCQDLAVGAYEQYF. The CDR3 DNA reads TGCGCCAGTTGCCAAGATCTGGCTGTGGGTGCCTACGAGCAGTACTTC.

Worth noting for this clonotype: One junction end does not reproduce the germline sequence, and a read error may be involved. V gene TRBV5-8 combines with J gene TRBJ1-3; 8 bases are shared with TRBD1. The germline V gene has CDR1 SGHTS and CDR2 YDEGEE. The CDR3 covers 16 residues. In DNA form, the CDR3 reads TGTGCCACCAGCTTGGACCGACAGGGGAGTGGAAACACCATATATTTT. Protein: CATSLDRQGSGNTIYF.

A note on this clonotype: The germline gene is not matched at one end of the junction; a read error may be the cause. This chain links TRBV4-1 with TRBJ2-2, with 7 bases matching TRBD1. CDR1 and CDR2 (germline): MGHRA, YSYEKL. This CDR3 spans 13 amino acids. CDR3 protein: CASSRSATGERFF. The CDR3 DNA is TGCGCCAGCAGCAGGTCGGCCACAGGGGAGCGGTTTTTT.

Concerning this clonotype itself: A much larger clone lies one base from this, so it may be a read error. V gene TRBV30 combines with J gene TRBJ1-1; D gene uncertain. Germline V gene sequence: CDR1 GTSNPN, CDR2 SVGIG (reference sequence). The CDR3 sequence is 13 residues long. The chain's CDR3 is CALSRAPSPEAFF. CDR3 DNA: TGTGCCTTGAGTAGGGCCCCCTCTCCTGAAGCTTTCTTT.

This chain uses TRBV11-2 with TRBJ2-1, with D possibly TRBD2 on 5 matching bases. The CDR3 contains 13 residues. Germline values: CDR1 SGHAT, CDR2 FQNNGV. With 3 bases removed from V and 9 bases from J, the gap between germline ends came to 12 bases. CDR3 bases: TGTGCCAGCAGCTTTGTTGGTAGCGCTGAGCAGTTCTTC. Protein: CASSFVGSAEQFF. Supplemented by reference TRBV11-2 and TRBJ2-1, the full variable domain reads EAGVAQSPRYKIIEKRQSVAFWCNPISGHATLYWYQQILGQGPKLLIQFQNNGVVDDSQLPKDRFSAERLKGVDSTLKIQPAKLEDSAVYLCASSFVGSAEQFFGPGTRLTVL.

Worth noting for this clonotype: Since a much larger clone is just one base distant, this may be a read error. The V gene is TRBV20-1, the J gene TRBJ2-7; 8 nucleotides agree with TRBD2. Germline CDR1 reads DFQATT; CDR2 reads SNEGSKA (reference sequence). This CDR3 comprises 12 residues. The CDR3 loop reads CIASPGRVEQYF. The CDR3 DNA is TGCATTGCTAGCCCCGGGAGGGTCGAGCAGTACTTC.

Notes on this clonotype: The junction does not match germline at one end; this may be a read error. The DNA for the CDR3 is TGCGCCAGCAGCCCTGGTAGCAGGAGGCTAAATGAGCAGTTATTC. This translates into CASSPGSRRLNEQLF. The genes are TRBV4-1 and TRBJ2-1, with D possibly matching TRBD2 (5 bases). This CDR3 region has 15 residues. Germline V gene sequence: CDR1 MGHRA, CDR2 YSYEKL.

Concerning this clonotype: Likely a read error: the CDR3 ends without its conserved phenylalanine or tryptophan. The DNA is left out, because the CDR3 cannot be placed on it with certainty; the CDR3 is given as TCRdb lists it. The genes are TRBV11-2 and TRBJ1-2; the table gives TRBD1 as D, unverified against the DNA. The CDR3 length equals 15 residues, ends included. Germline CDR1 reads SGHAT; CDR2 reads FQNNGV. CDR3 sequence reads: CASSSLGGGSFGFTL.

The chain has TRBV20-1 and TRBJ2-7; 15 bases line up with TRBD2. Losses at the gene ends were 6 bases for V and 10 bases for J; bases not matched to a gene: 10. The CDR3 covers 14 residues. In germline, CDR1 is DFQATT, CDR2 SNEGSKA (reference sequence). CDR3 nucleotides: TGCAGTGCCAGGACTAGCGGGAGGGCTTGCGACCAGTACTTC. Protein sequence: CSARTSGRACDQYF.

The genes are TRBV2 and TRBJ2-1, with TRBD2 matching over 12 bases. This CDR3 has 21 amino acids. CDR1 is SNHLY and CDR2 is FYNNEI in the germline V gene. V was clipped by 6 bases and J by 0 bases; unmatched bases: 18. The CDR3 DNA follows: TGTGCCAGCAGGGGAACTAGCGGGGGGCCCCTACTACTTAGCTCCTACAATGAGCAGTTCTTC. This encodes CASRGTSGGPLLLSSYNEQFF.

The chain is built from TRBV6-1 and TRBJ1-2; D uncertain. The CDR3 extends over 16 amino acids. Looked up from germline, CDR1 is MNHNS and CDR2 is SASEGT. Trimming removed 2 bases from V and 4 bases from J, with 17 bases in between. The CDR3 sequence is CASSERLSEGRYGYTF. The CDR3 DNA sequence: TGTGCCAGCAGTGAACGGCTTTCTGAAGGGCGCTATGGCTACACCTTC.

This chain links TRBV12-3 or TRBV12-4 with TRBJ2-7, with D hard to call. The CDR3 is made up of 12 amino acids. Trimming took 3 bases from V and 6 from J, leaving 9 bases between them. The CDR3 DNA reads TGTGCCAGCAGTTTCCGGTGCTTCGAGCAGTACTTC. This gives the protein CASSFRCFEQYF.

The chain recombines TRBV29-1 with TRBJ2-5; unclear D gene. With 5 bases removed from V and 5 bases from J, the gap between germline ends came to 9 bases. CDR3 length equals 11 residues. The germline gives CDR1 SQVTM, CDR2 ANQGSEA. CDR3 in DNA: TGCAGCGTTTTTGTGGGGGAGACCCAGTACTTC. This codes for CSVFVGETQYF.

Note on this clonotype: In this CDR3 the conserved last residue, phenylalanine or tryptophan, is missing, so a read error is likely. This chain uses TRBV11-2 with TRBJ2-3; maybe TRBD2 (5 bases). The germline gives CDR1 SGHAT, CDR2 FQNNGV. The CDR3 runs to 13 residues. Written as DNA, the CDR3 is TGTGCCAGCAGCTTAGGAGGGCCAGATAGGCAGTATTGT. Its translation is CASSLGGPDRQYC.